A single T cell receptor beta chain is shown here with its context. TCRdb re-called the RT-PCR reads through MiXCR, storing one row per CDR3 protein. The data show 650,000 to 800,000 distinct CDR3 sequences, approximately 15% seen once. With V trimmed by 5 bases and J by 1 base, 6 bases remained unmatched. CDR3 length: 15 residues. Per germline, CDR1 MNHEY and CDR2 SMNVEV (reference sequence). The rearrangement joins TRBV27 to TRBJ1-2; TRBD1 matches 8 bases. The sequence came from a female donor in good health, serving as a healthy control. The material sequenced was memory CD4+ T cells from blood. The CDR3 protein is CASSGGQAHNYGYTF. The CDR3 DNA reads as TGTGCCAGCAGTGGGGGACAGGCCCATAACTATGGCTACACCTTC.